The clone carrying this T cell receptor (beta chain) was recorded a few times. Its antigen is undetermined. These data belong to a study of T cell responses to AZD1222 COVID-19 vaccine. Sequencing used immunoSEQ multiplex PCR; TCRdb keeps in-frame clones, though not all of them. The sample holds fewer than 90,000 clones, about 86% seen once. The CDR3 extends over 15 amino acids. The V end was cut by 7 bases, the J end by 0 bases, with 11 bases between. CDR1 SGHNT and CDR2 YYREEE come from the germline V gene (reference sequence). Points from the study as a whole: Clonal diversity was possibly underestimated, and white British individuals and females predominated among donors.

The chain links TRBV5-4 to TRBJ1-6; D gene uncertain. The sequencing used peripheral blood, collected 28 days after the second AZD1222 dose. This clonotype was obtained from an adult who received the AZD1222 COVID-19 vaccine. The CDR3 DNA is TGTGCCAGCCGGACGGGCAGCTCCTATAATTCACCCCTCCACTTT. Translated: CASRTGSSYNSPLHF.